This TCR beta chain was retrieved from a study of Ad26.COV2.S vaccination and SARS-CoV-2 variants. General study points: Placebo recipients and vaccine recipients were similar in non-spike TCR breadth. Marked by substantial breadth, spike-specific CD8+ and CD4+ T cell responses were reportedly seen after vaccination. Relative to placebo recipients, vaccine recipients exhibited elevated spike-specific TCR breadth. Measurements of TCR breadth and depth may have given underestimates of the total T cell responses.

This clone was observed a few times. Its antigen is undetermined. Data came from immunoSEQ multiplex PCR; TCRdb stores just in-frame clones and leaves some out. The table includes 40,000 to 55,000 clones, roughly 83% detected once. CDR3 size: 16 residues. V was clipped by 4 bases and J by 0 bases, with 13 bases between them. From germline, CDR1 is SGHTA and CDR2 FQGNSA. The clonotype comes from a human donor who had recovered from COVID-19. The rearrangement links TRBV7-2 to TRBJ1-3; D perhaps matches TRBD1 (5 bases). Sample: peripheral blood, taken after recovery from COVID-19. CDR3 in DNA: TGTGCCAGCAGCTCCGGGGGAGCGAGCTCTGGAAACACCATATATTTT. It yields the protein CASSSGGASSGNTIYF.